The 12 T cell receptor beta chains below all came from one sample that was sequenced in a study of beta chain features in type 1 diabetes. Whole-study findings and limits: For Type 1 diabetes patients, all four CD4+ subsets carried TCRB CDR3s that were moderately but significantly shorter.

Their recognized antigens are unknown. cDNA synthesis used the whole RNA isolate, giving expressed TCRB sequences. The assay was immunoSEQ multiplex PCR, and TCRdb's table has in-frame clones only and misses some. The table lists approximately 250,000 clones, approximately 16% of them singletons. Specimen: naive CD4+ T cells from blood. These receptors were collected from a man aged 25 to 40 with type 1 diabetes.

The rearrangement uses TRBV6-1 and TRBJ2-1; D is perhaps TRBD2 (6 bases). V lost 9 bases and J lost 8, with 11 bases in between. The CDR3 length is 11 residues. Germline CDR1 MNHNS, CDR2 SASEGT. The CDR3 region is CASSTSYEQFF. The CDR3 DNA is TGTGCCAGTAGTACTAGCTATGAGCAGTTCTTC.

This clone was seen a few times. The chain joins TRBV15 to TRBJ2-3; TRBD1 is a possible D gene (6 bases). Trimming cost V 10 bases and J 2 bases, with 16 bases left between them. CDR3 size: 14 residues. The germline gives CDR1 LNHNV, CDR2 YYDKDF (reference sequence). Here the CDR3 DNA reads TGTGCCATCCCCTCACAGGGAACCACAGATACGCAGTATTTT. The encoded protein is CAIPSQGTTDTQYF.

This CDR3 reads CASSLDWARDTEAFF. The CDR3 DNA sequence: TGTGCCAGCAGTTTAGATTGGGCCCGGGACACTGAAGCTTTCTTT. This chain joins TRBV27 and TRBJ1-1; D remains unclear. CDR3 length: 15 residues. CDR1 MNHEY and CDR2 SMNVEV come from the germline V gene (reference sequence). V was clipped by 2 bases and J by 3 bases, with 13 bases between them.

This clone came up a few times. The chain links TRBV9 to TRBJ2-1, with 10 bases fitting TRBD2. Germline lookup yields CDR1 SGDLS and CDR2 YYNGEE. The V and J ends lost 0 bases and 4 bases, in that order; junction bases with no gene match: 4. The CDR3 is 16 residues long. CDR3 in amino acids: CASSVGRTSGYNEQFF. Written as DNA, the CDR3 is TGTGCCAGCAGCGTAGGAAGGACTAGCGGATACAATGAGCAGTTCTTC.

The rearrangement uses TRBV4-1 and TRBJ2-5; D remains unclear. Looked up from germline, CDR1 is MGHRA and CDR2 is YSYEKL. The CDR3 covers 13 residues. V dropped 4 bases and J dropped 5 bases, with 11 bases sitting between them. The CDR3 DNA sequence: TGCGCCAGCAGCCTCGAATTGGGGGAGACCCAGTACTTC. This codes for CASSLELGETQYF.

This clone was counted only a few times. This sequence joins TRBV2 and TRBJ2-5; D may be TRBD2 (6 bases). Per the germline V gene, CDR1 is SNHLY and CDR2 is FYNNEI. CDR3 length: 14 amino acids. The V end was cut by 1 base, the J end by 5 bases, with 11 bases between. The CDR3 here is CASSEDLGLETQYF. For the CDR3, the DNA is TGTGCCAGCAGTGAAGACCTGGGACTTGAGACCCAGTACTTC.

This clone has a handful of counts. V usage is TRBV27 and J usage is TRBJ2-3; D is uncertain. V shed 5 bases and J shed 4 bases, with 10 bases lying between them. The CDR3 is made up of 13 amino acids. Germline CDR1 reads MNHEY; CDR2 reads SMNVEV (reference sequence). The CDR3 loop reads CASSPRWPDTQYF. CDR3 DNA: TGTGCCAGCAGTCCGCGTTGGCCAGATACGCAGTATTTT.

The chain joins TRBV19 to TRBJ1-2; D not certain. The V end was cut by 5 bases, the J end by 0 bases, with 13 bases between. Germline V gene data show CDR1 as LNHDA and CDR2 as SQIVND (reference sequence). This CDR3 comprises 15 residues. Here the CDR3 reads CASSLDRPTNYGYTF. The CDR3 bases are TGTGCCAGTAGTTTGGACCGCCCGACTAACTATGGCTACACCTTC.

In this sample, this clone turned up a few times. V and J are TRBV9 and TRBJ2-7, with D unclear. This CDR3 contains 14 residues. With 0 bases removed from V and 3 bases from J, the gap between germline ends came to 10 bases. Germline values: CDR1 SGDLS, CDR2 YYNGEE. DNA for the CDR3: TGTGCCAGCAGCGTAGAACTGGGTAGCTACGAGCAGTACTTC. Translation: CASSVELGSYEQYF. The variable domain in full, completed from reference TRBV9 and TRBJ2-7, reads DSGVTQTPKHLITATGQRVTLRCSPRSGDLSVYWYQQSLDQGLQFLIQYYNGEERAKGNILERFSAQQFPDLHSELNLSSLELGDSALYFCASSVELGSYEQYFGPGTRLTVT.

This clone turned up a few times. The chain couples TRBV29-1 to TRBJ2-3, with 8 positions matching TRBD1. Germline-derived CDR1 and CDR2 are SQVTM and ANQGSEA. The CDR3 extends over 13 amino acids. With V trimmed by 6 bases and J by 5 bases, 7 bases remained unmatched. CDR3 bases: TGCAGCGTAGACACAGGGGGAAAAGATACGCAGTATTTT. Protein product: CSVDTGGKDTQYF.

V usage is TRBV28 and J usage is TRBJ2-7; 7 bases fit TRBD2. Trimming cost V 7 bases and J 3 bases; bases outside gene matches: 9. Germline V gives CDR1 MDHEN, CDR2 SYDVKM. The CDR3 has 14 residues. The CDR3 DNA reads TGTGCCAGCACCTTGCCGGGAGGCGACTACGAGCAGTACTTC. As protein: CASTLPGGDYEQYF. Together with reference TRBV28 and TRBJ2-7, the CDR3 gives the full variable domain: DVKVTQSSRYLVKRTGEKVFLECVQDMDHENMFWYRQDPGLGLRLIYFSYDVKMKEKGDIPEGYSVSREKKERFSLILESASTNQTSMYLCASTLPGGDYEQYFGPGTRLTVT.

This clone showed up just once. The J gene is TRBJ2-1, the V gene TRBV9; either TRBD1 or TRBD2 may fit D (5 bases each). V was cut by 0 bases and J by 3 bases, with 13 bases left in between. The V gene's germline CDR1 is SGDLS and CDR2 YYNGEE. This CDR3 has 16 residues. CDR3 sequence (DNA): TGTGCCAGCAGCGTAGTTGGGGGAGTTGGCTACAATGAGCAGTTCTTC. Its protein is CASSVVGGVGYNEQFF. The complete variable domain, with remaining parts taken from reference TRBV9 and TRBJ2-1, reads DSGVTQTPKHLITATGQRVTLRCSPRSGDLSVYWYQQSLDQGLQFLIQYYNGEERAKGNILERFSAQQFPDLHSELNLSSLELGDSALYFCASSVVGGVGYNEQFFGPGTRLTVL.